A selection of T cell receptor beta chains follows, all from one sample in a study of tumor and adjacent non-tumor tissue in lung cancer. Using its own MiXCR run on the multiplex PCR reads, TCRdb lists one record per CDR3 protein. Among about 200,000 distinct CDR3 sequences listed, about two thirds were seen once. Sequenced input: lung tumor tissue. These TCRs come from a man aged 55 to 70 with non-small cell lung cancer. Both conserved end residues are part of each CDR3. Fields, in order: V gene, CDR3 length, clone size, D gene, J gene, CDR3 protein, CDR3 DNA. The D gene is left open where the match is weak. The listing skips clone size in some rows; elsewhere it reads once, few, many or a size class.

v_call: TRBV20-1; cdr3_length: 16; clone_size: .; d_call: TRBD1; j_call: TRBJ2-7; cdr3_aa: CSARPIGQGFSSDQYF; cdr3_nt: TGCAGTGCTAGACCGATAGGACAGGGTTTTTCCTCCGATCAGTACTTC
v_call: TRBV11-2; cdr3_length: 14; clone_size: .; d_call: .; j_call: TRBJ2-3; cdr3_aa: CASSLTPSADTQYF; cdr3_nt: TGTGCCAGCAGTTTGACCCCCAGCGCAGATACGCAGTATTTT
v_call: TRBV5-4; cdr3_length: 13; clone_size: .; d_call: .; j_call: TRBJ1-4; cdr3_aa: CAGSFPTNEKLFF; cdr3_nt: TGTGCCGGCAGCTTTCCAACTAATGAAAAACTGTTTTTT
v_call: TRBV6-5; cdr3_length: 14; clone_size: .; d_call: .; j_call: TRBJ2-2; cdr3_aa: CASSYMSVGGELFF; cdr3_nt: TGTGCCAGCAGTTACATGTCAGTTGGCGGGGAGCTGTTTTTT
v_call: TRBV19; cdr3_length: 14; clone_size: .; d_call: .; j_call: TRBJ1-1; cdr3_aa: CASSMGLTRVEAFF; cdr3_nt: TGTGCCAGTAGTATGGGACTAACCAGGGTGGAAGCTTTCTTT
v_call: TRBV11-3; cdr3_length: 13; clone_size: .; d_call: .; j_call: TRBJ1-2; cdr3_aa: CASNPSEEYGYTF; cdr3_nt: TGTGCCAGCAACCCTTCAGAGGAGTATGGCTACACCTTC
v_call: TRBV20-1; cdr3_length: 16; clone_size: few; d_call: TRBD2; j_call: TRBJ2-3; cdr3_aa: CSALRGTSGSGDTQYF; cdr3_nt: TGCAGTGCCCTCAGAGGGACTAGCGGGAGCGGGGATACGCAGTATTTT
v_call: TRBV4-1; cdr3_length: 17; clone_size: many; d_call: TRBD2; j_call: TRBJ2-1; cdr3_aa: CASSQAATSGNPNEQFF; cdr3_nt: TGCGCCAGCAGCCAAGCCGCCACTAGCGGGAACCCCAATGAGCAGTTCTTC
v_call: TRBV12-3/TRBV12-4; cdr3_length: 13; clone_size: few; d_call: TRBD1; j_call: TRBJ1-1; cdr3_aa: CASTLRQGTEAFF; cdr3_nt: TGTGCCAGCACCCTCAGACAGGGCACTGAAGCTTTCTTT
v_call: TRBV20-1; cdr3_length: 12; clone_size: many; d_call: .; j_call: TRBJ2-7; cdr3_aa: CSANRDKGWQYF; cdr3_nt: TGCAGTGCTAACCGGGACAAAGGTTGGCAGTACTTC
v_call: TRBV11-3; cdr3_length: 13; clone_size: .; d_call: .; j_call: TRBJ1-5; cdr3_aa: CASSSSKDHPQHF; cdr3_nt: TGTGCTAGCAGCTCCTCGAAGGATCATCCTCAGCATTTT
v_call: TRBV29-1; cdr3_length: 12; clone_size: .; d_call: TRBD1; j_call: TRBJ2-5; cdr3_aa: CSDLGQGETQYF; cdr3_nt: TGCAGCGACCTCGGACAGGGCGAGACCCAGTACTTC
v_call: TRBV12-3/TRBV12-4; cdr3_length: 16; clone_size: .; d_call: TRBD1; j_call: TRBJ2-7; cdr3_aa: CTSNLFFGQGRNEQYF; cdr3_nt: TGTACCAGCAATTTATTTTTCGGACAGGGTAGGAACGAGCAGTACTTC
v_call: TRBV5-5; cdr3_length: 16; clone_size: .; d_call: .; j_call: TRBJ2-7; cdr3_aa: CASSLGPQPGAYEQYF; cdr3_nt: TGTGCCAGCAGCTTGGGTCCCCAACCTGGCGCCTACGAGCAGTACTTC
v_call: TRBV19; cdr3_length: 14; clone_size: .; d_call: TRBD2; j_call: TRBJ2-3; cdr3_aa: CASSPGGALDTQYF; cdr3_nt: TGTGCCAGTAGTCCCGGGGGGGCCTTAGATACGCAGTATTTT
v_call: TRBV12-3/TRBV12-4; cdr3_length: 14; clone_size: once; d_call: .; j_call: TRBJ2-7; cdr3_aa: CASSATGVITEQYF; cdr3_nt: TGTGCCAGCAGCGCCACGGGAGTCATAACCGAGCAATACTTC
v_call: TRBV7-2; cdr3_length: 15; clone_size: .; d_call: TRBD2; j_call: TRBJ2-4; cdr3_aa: CAWSRTSGSENIQYF; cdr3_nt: TGTGCCTGGAGCCGGACTAGCGGGAGCGAAAACATTCAGTACTTC
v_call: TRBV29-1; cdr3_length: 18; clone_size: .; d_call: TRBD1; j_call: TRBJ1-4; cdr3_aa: CSGLTRGFERAGNEKLFF; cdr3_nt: TGCAGCGGACTCACCAGGGGGTTTGAGAGGGCGGGGAATGAAAAACTGTTTTTT
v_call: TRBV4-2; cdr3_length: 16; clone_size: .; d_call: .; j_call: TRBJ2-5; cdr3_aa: CASSQVGSIHGETQYF; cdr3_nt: TGTGCCAGCAGCCAAGTGGGGTCGATCCATGGAGAGACCCAATACTTC
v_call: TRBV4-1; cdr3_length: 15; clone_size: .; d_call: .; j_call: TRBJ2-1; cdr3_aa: CASSQTGLELNVQFF; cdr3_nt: TGCGCCAGCAGCCAAACTGGATTGGAACTGAATGTGCAGTTCTTC
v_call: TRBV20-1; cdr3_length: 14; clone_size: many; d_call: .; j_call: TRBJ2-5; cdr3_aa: CSAKTGGKGETQYF; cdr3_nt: TGCAGTGCCAAAACAGGCGGGAAAGGGGAGACCCAGTACTTC
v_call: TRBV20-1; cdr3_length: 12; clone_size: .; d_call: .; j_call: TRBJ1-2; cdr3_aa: CSARTSNCGYTF; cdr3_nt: TGCAGTGCTAGGACCTCCAACTGTGGCTACACCTTC
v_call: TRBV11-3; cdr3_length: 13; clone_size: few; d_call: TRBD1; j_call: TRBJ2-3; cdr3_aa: CASSFQGTDTKYF; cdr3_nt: TGTGCCAGCAGCTTTCAGGGGACAGATACGAAGTATTTT
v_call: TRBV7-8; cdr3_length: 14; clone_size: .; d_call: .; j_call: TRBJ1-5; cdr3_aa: CASSLEESSQPRHF; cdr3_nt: TGTGCCAGCAGCTTAGAGGAGAGTTCTCAGCCCCGGCATTTT
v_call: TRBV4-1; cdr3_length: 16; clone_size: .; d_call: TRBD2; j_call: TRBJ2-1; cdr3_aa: CASSPGLAVVYNEQFF; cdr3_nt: TGCGCCAGCAGCCCTGGACTAGCGGTAGTTTACAATGAGCAGTTCTTC
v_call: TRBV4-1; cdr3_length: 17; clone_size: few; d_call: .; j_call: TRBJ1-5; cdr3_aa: CANSQDPGGVPFQPQHF; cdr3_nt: TGCGCCAACAGCCAAGACCCCGGTGGGGTTCCGTTCCAGCCCCAACATTTT
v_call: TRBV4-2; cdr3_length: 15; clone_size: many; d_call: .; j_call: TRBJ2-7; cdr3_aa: CASSQEADPSRRQYF; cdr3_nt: TGTGCCAGCAGCCAAGAGGCCGATCCTAGCCGACGGCAGTACTTC
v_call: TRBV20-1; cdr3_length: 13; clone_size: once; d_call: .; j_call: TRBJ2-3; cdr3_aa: CSVPGESIDTQYF; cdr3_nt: TGCAGTGTCCCGGGCGAGAGCATAGATACGCAGTATTTT
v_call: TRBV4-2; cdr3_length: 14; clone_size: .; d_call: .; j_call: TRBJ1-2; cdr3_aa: CVSSQEQPPDGYTF; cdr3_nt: TGTGTCAGCAGCCAAGAGCAACCGCCGGACGGCTACACCTTC
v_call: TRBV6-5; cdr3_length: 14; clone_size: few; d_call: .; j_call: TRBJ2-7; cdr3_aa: CASSYSTRFYEQYF; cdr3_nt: TGTGCCAGCAGTTACTCGACTCGTTTCTACGAGCAGTACTTC
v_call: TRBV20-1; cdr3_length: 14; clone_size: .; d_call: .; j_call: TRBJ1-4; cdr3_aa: CSASGDRGNEKLFF; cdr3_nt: TGCAGCGCTAGTGGGGATCGGGGTAATGAAAAACTGTTTTTT
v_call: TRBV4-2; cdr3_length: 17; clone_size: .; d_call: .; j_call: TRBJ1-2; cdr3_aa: CASSQLGHRKSDYGYTF; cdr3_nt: TGTGCCAGCAGCCAACTGGGACACCGAAAATCGGACTATGGCTACACCTTC
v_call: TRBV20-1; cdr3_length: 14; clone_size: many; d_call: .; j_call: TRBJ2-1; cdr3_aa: CSARGTLLYNEQFF; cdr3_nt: TGCAGTGCTAGGGGGACTTTGCTCTACAATGAGCAGTTCTTC
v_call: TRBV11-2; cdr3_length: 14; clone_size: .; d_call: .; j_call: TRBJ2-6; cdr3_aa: CVSSAIYGANVQTF; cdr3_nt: TGTGTCAGCAGTGCTATCTATGGGGCCAACGTCCAGACTTTC
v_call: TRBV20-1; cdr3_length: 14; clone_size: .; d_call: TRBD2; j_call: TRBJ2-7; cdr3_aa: CSVRVGTKLYQQYF; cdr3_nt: TGCAGTGTTCGTGTTGGGACTAAGCTCTACCAGCAGTACTTC
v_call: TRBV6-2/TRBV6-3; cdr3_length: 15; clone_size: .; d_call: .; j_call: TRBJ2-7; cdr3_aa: CASSPRTSASHEQYF; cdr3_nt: TGTGCCAGCAGTCCCCGGACCAGCGCAAGCCACGAGCAGTACTTC
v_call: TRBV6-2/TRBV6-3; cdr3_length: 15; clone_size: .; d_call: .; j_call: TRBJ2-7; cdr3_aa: CASCATRGPSYEQYF; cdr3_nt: TGTGCCAGCTGCGCGACTAGGGGACCCTCCTACGAGCAGTACTTC
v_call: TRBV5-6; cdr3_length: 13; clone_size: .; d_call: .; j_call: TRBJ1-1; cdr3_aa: CASRAREGTEAFF; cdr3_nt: TGTGCCAGCAGAGCCAGGGAAGGAACTGAAGCTTTCTTT
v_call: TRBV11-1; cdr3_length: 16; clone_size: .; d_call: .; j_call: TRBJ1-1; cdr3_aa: CASNLAGRGKNTEAFF; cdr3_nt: TGTGCCAGCAACTTAGCGGGACGGGGCAAGAACACTGAAGCTTTCTTT
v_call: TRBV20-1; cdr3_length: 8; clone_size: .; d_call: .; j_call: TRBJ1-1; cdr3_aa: CSVTKAFF; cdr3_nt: TGCAGTGTCACAAAAGCTTTCTTT
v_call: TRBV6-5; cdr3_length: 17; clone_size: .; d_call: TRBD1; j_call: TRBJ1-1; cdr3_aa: CASRTGGGGGWGTEAFF; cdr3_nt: TGTGCCAGCAGAACAGGGGGCGGGGGGGGCTGGGGCACTGAAGCTTTCTTT
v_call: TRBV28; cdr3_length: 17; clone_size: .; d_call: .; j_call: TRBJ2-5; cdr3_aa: CGNSFLGGLEYQETQYF; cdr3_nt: TGTGGCAACAGTTTTTTGGGGGGCTTAGAGTACCAAGAGACCCAGTACTTC